What follows describes a single TCR beta chain. Profiling relied on immunoSEQ multiplex PCR, and the TCRdb table lists in-frame clones only, not all of them. The table has about 68,000 clones, about 97% seen once. V was trimmed by 0 bases and J by 1 base, leaving 8 bases between them. Germline V gene lookup returns CDR1 SGHKS and CDR2 YYEKEE (reference sequence). This CDR3 contains 15 residues. This entry belongs to a study of technical replicates of blood from a few donors. This sequence was found in a human donor in good health. The chain is built from TRBV5-5 and TRBJ1-5; D call uncertain. Material for sequencing was T cells isolated from PBMCs. CDR3 DNA sequence: TGTGCCAGCAGCTTGGGGGAGGCAAGCAATCAGCCCCAGCATTTT. It translates to CASSLGEASNQPQHF.